These 11 T cell receptor beta chains originate from one sample sequenced in a study of T-cell reconstitution after alpha-beta-depleted transplantation in children. Unique molecular identifiers tagged the TCRbeta library. TCRdb re-called the PCR reads with MiXCR, one entry per CDR3 protein. The data hold some 600,000 distinct CDR3 sequences, with 16% observed a single time. Sample: PBMCs from the stem cell graft donor, taken from the stem cell graft. The source of these receptors is a human donor who donated a stem cell graft to a child with acute myeloid leukemia.

In this sample, this clonotype turned up many times. The chain carries TRBV29-1 and TRBJ2-3; 11 bases match TRBD2. V shed 5 bases and J 2 bases; nucleotides not matched to a gene: 3. The CDR3 is made up of 14 amino acids. Germline CDR1 is SQVTM and CDR2 is ANQGSEA. CDR3 residues: CSVKLAGVTDTQYF. CDR3 bases: TGCAGCGTTAAACTAGCGGGGGTCACAGATACGCAGTATTTT.

The V gene is TRBV12-3 or TRBV12-4, the J gene TRBJ1-5; a weak D match, TRBD1 (5 bases). V lost 3 bases, J lost 7 bases, and 7 bases lay in between. This CDR3 has 12 amino acids. The CDR3 nucleotides read TGTGCCAGCAGTTTTTCAGGGCAGCCCCAGCATTTT. Translation: CASSFSGQPQHF.

In this sample, this clonotype turned up many times. The chain links TRBV20-1 to TRBJ2-4, with 10 bases identical to TRBD2. With 6 bases clipped from V and 5 bases from J, the junction kept 4 bases outside the gene matches. From germline, CDR1 is DFQATT and CDR2 SNEGSKA (reference sequence). The CDR3 spans 13 residues. The CDR3 nucleotides read TGCAGTGCATTAGCGGGGGGCCAAAACATTCAGTACTTC. Protein product: CSALAGGQNIQYF.

In this sample, this clonotype turned up many times. CDR3 sequence (DNA): TGCAGTGCTAGAGTCCAGGGGGCAAGGACAGATACGCAGTATTTT. Amino acids: CSARVQGARTDTQYF. The chain is built from TRBV20-1 and TRBJ2-3; 8 nucleotides align to TRBD1. With V trimmed by 1 base and J by 3 bases, 6 bases remained unmatched. There are 15 residues in the CDR3. The germline gives CDR1 DFQATT, CDR2 SNEGSKA (reference sequence).

In regard to this clonotype: A much larger clone differs by one base, so this may be a read error. The chain has TRBV10-3 and TRBJ2-5; TRBD1 matches at 7 bases. Germline assignment: CDR1 ENHRY and CDR2 SYGVKD. The CDR3 has 18 residues. The CDR3 loop reads CAISEPKGGILYQETQHF. The CDR3 DNA is TGTGCCATCAGCGAACCCAAAGGGGGCATTCTGTACCAAGAGACCCAGCACTTC.

This clonotype came up many times. J is TRBJ2-1 and V is TRBV29-1, with a weak D call TRBD2 (6 bases). This CDR3 is built from 12 residues. Deletions cut 7 bases from V and 4 bases from J, with 11 bases between. CDR1 is SQVTM, CDR2 ANQGSEA, per germline. CDR3 protein: CSASRGYNEQFF. CDR3 sequence (DNA): TGCAGCGCCTCCCGGGGGTACAATGAGCAGTTCTTC.

This clonotype was observed many times. This chain connects TRBV20-1 to TRBJ1-2, with 8 bases fitting TRBD1. The ends lost 2 bases at V and 7 bases at J; junction bases unmatched: 9. This CDR3 spans 14 amino acids. Germline CDR1 DFQATT, CDR2 SNEGSKA (reference sequence). CDR3 bases: TGCAGTGCTAGAAAACAGGGGGAACGCCTTGGCTACACCTTC. It codes for CSARKQGERLGYTF.

This chain uses TRBV7-3 with TRBJ2-2; D is perhaps TRBD1 (6 bases). The CDR3 extends over 14 amino acids. Germline values: CDR1 SGHTA, CDR2 FQGTGA. V shed 4 bases and J shed 9 bases, with 15 bases lying between them. The CDR3 loop is CASSSAGGSRELFF. The DNA of the CDR3 is TGTGCCAGCAGCTCCGCTGGGGGCTCCCGGGAGCTGTTTTTT.

This clonotype was recorded a few times. The rearrangement joins TRBV5-5 to TRBJ1-3; 10 bases agree with TRBD1. Germline values: CDR1 SGHKS, CDR2 YYEKEE (reference sequence). V dropped 0 bases and J dropped 2; count of bases not matched to a gene: 5. The CDR3 totals 17 residues. The CDR3 DNA follows: TGTGCCAGCAGCTTGGCTGGGACAGGGGTCCCTGGAAACACCATATATTTT. Its protein is CASSLAGTGVPGNTIYF. Complete variable domain (other parts from reference TRBV5-5 and TRBJ1-3): DAGVTQSPTHLIKTRGQQVTLRCSPISGHKSVSWYQQVLGQGPQFIFQYYEKEERGRGNFPDRFSARQFPNYSSELNVNALLLGDSALYLCASSLAGTGVPGNTIYFGEGSWLTVV.

The sample holds many counts of this clonotype. The chain is built from TRBV5-5 and TRBJ1-4, with 7 bases matching TRBD1. Germline CDR1 and CDR2: SGHKS and YYEKEE (reference sequence). The CDR3 is made up of 16 amino acids. V was pared by 2 bases and J by 2 bases, with 6 bases of the junction left unmatched. The CDR3 protein is CASSFGTAITNEKLFF. The CDR3 DNA is TGTGCCAGCAGCTTTGGGACAGCAATTACTAATGAAAAACTGTTTTTT.

About this clonotype: A read error may be the cause here, since a much bigger clone is one base away. The J gene is TRBJ2-2, the V gene TRBV20-1; a possible D gene is TRBD2 (6 bases). The germline V gene encodes CDR1 DFQATT and CDR2 SNEGSKA (reference sequence). CDR3 size: 16 residues. With 1 base removed from V and 4 bases from J, the gap between germline ends came to 16 bases. CDR3 loop: CSARGRGASTTGELFF. The DNA for the CDR3 is TGCAGTGCTAGAGGTCGCGGGGCTTCTACCACCGGGGAGCTGTTTTTT.